The 28 T cell receptor beta chains below were found in one sample sequenced in a study of graft-versus-host responses after intestinal transplantation. The antigens of these receptors remain unknown. The table came from immunoSEQ multiplex PCR; TCRdb's copy has only in-frame clones and leaves some out. Of 100,000 or so clones listed, 92% were seen once; the top ten hold around 0.17%. Material: unstimulated CD4+ T cells sorted from spleen or lymph node cells, obtained before intestinal transplant. The receptors were sampled from a human donor who received an intestinal transplant.

This chain uses TRBV6-1 with TRBJ2-2; 8 bases agree with TRBD2. This CDR3 comprises 19 residues. Germline CDR1 reads MNHNS; CDR2 reads SASEGT. J gave up 4 bases and V 0 bases, and 13 bases lay outside the gene matches. The CDR3 DNA reads as TGTGCCAGCAGTGAAGCAATCATGGGACTAGTACTGGGCACCGGGGAGCTGTTTTTT. It translates to CASSEAIMGLVLGTGELFF.

This sequence joins TRBV5-4 and TRBJ2-1; 11 bases align to TRBD2. CDR1 and CDR2 from the germline V gene are SGHNT and YYREEE (reference sequence). V lost 0 bases, J lost 9 bases, and 2 bases stayed unmatched. The CDR3 extends over 14 amino acids. The CDR3 protein is CASSLGLAGTEQFF. CDR3 bases: TGTGCCAGCAGCTTGGGACTAGCGGGAACTGAGCAGTTCTTC.

The rearrangement uses TRBV7-2 and TRBJ1-4; TRBD1 aligns across 9 bases. V shed 5 bases, J shed 4 bases, and the junction held 2 bases outside the gene matches. This CDR3 has 14 amino acids. CDR1 and CDR2 from the germline V gene are SGHTA and FQGNSA. As DNA, the CDR3 is TGTGCCAGCAGCGGACAGGGGAGTAATGAAAAACTGTTTTTT. Translated, it gives CASSGQGSNEKLFF.

This clone was found once. The chain joins TRBV6-5 to TRBJ2-1, with 9 bases lining up with TRBD2. The CDR3 consists of 13 residues. CDR1 MNHEY and CDR2 SVGAGI come from the germline V gene. V lost 7 bases, J lost 7 bases, and 5 bases stayed unmatched. The CDR3 reads CASKGGRVNEQFF. The CDR3 nucleotides read TGTGCCAGCAAAGGCGGGAGGGTAAATGAGCAGTTCTTC.

The chain couples TRBV5-4 to TRBJ2-1, with TRBD1 identical over 8 bases. Germline V gene lookup returns CDR1 SGHNT and CDR2 YYREEE (reference sequence). CDR3 length equals 14 residues. V shed 3 bases and J 4 bases; nucleotides not matched to a gene: 3. Here the CDR3 DNA reads TGTGCCAGCAGCTCACAGGGGGGTTACAATGAGCAGTTCTTC. Encoded protein: CASSSQGGYNEQFF.

This clone was found once. This chain uses TRBV15 with TRBJ1-5; possible D gene TRBD1, 5 bases. Germline-derived CDR1 and CDR2 are LNHNV and YYDKDF (reference sequence). The CDR3 extends over 13 amino acids. V was clipped by 2 bases and J by 6 bases, with 8 bases between them. CDR3 nucleotides: TGTGCCACCAGCAGAAAAAGGGGTCAGCCCCAGCATTTT. Its protein is CATSRKRGQPQHF.

The chain links TRBV12-5 to TRBJ1-1, with D hard to call. Germline V lookup: CDR1 LGHNT, CDR2 FRNRAP. The CDR3 has 15 amino acids. V lost 3 bases, J lost 3 bases, and 14 bases lay in between. The CDR3: CASGFSGGTDTEAFF. The CDR3 coding sequence is TGTGCTAGTGGTTTTTCCGGAGGTACGGACACTGAAGCTTTCTTT.

The J gene is TRBJ1-6, the V gene TRBV4-1; unclear D gene. The germline CDR1 and CDR2 sequences are MGHRA and YSYEKL. This CDR3 has 16 amino acids. Trimming stripped 0 bases from V and 8 bases from J, with 14 bases between. Here the CDR3 reads CASSQDFSLIYSPLHF. The CDR3 DNA reads TGCGCCAGCAGCCAAGACTTCAGTCTGATCTATTCACCCCTCCACTTT.

This chain uses TRBV6-5 with TRBJ2-7; TRBD2 matches 11 bases. Germline V CDR1 and CDR2: MNHEY, SVGAGI. The CDR3 is made up of 13 amino acids. Trimming at V came to 6 bases and at J to 6 bases, leaving 4 bases not matched to a gene. Here the CDR3 reads CASRIAGGGEQYF. The CDR3 DNA is TGTGCCAGCAGGATAGCGGGAGGGGGCGAGCAGTACTTC.

The CDR3 protein is CASSSGQPEETQYF. In nucleotides, the CDR3 is TGCGCCAGCAGCTCGGGACAACCAGAAGAGACCCAGTACTTC. This chain links TRBV5-1 with TRBJ2-5; possibly TRBD1 for D (6 bases). There are 14 residues in the CDR3. V was trimmed by 3 bases and J by 3 bases, leaving 12 bases between them. Germline assignment: CDR1 SGHRS and CDR2 YFSETQ.

This rearrangement joins TRBV19 to TRBJ1-3, with 11 bases aligning to TRBD1. After removal of 10 bases from V and 4 bases from J, the junction contained 3 bases not matched to a gene. The CDR3 totals 13 residues. The germline V gene has CDR1 LNHDA and CDR2 SQIVND (reference sequence). The CDR3, as DNA: TGTGCCACGGACAGGGGGCCCGGAAACACCATATATTTT. Translation: CATDRGPGNTIYF.

The rearrangement uses TRBV7-8 and TRBJ2-1, with 7 bases that match TRBD1. The trim removed 5 bases at V and 6 bases at J, leaving 7 bases unmatched. CDR3 length equals 14 residues. Germline CDR1 is SGHVS and CDR2 is FQNEAQ. DNA of the CDR3: TGTGCCAGCAGCCTTAGACCAGGGGGCAATGAGCAGTTCTTC. This gives the protein CASSLRPGGNEQFF.

The chain couples TRBV5-1 to TRBJ1-1; D gene uncertain. This CDR3 is built from 13 residues. Trimming cost V 0 bases and J 2 bases, with 5 bases left between them. Germline CDR1 is SGHRS and CDR2 is YFSETQ. This chain's CDR3 is CASSLGANTEAFF. CDR3 in DNA: TGCGCCAGCAGCTTGGGCGCCAACACTGAAGCTTTCTTT.

This chain joins TRBV30 and TRBJ1-5, with 8 bases matching TRBD1. Losses at the gene ends were 7 bases for V and 6 bases for J; bases not matched to a gene: 8. The CDR3 contains 13 residues. Germline lookup yields CDR1 GTSNPN and CDR2 SVGIG (reference sequence). CDR3 in DNA: TGTGCCTCAGAACAGGGGGATGGTCAGCCCCAGCATTTT. This codes for CASEQGDGQPQHF. Combining the CDR3 with reference TRBV30 and TRBJ1-5 gives the whole variable domain SQTIHQWPATLVQPVGSPLSLECTVEGTSNPNLYWYRQAAGRGLQLLFYSVGIGQISSEVPQNLSASRPQDRQFILSSKKLLLSDSGFYLCASEQGDGQPQHFGDGTRLSIL.

The gene calls are TRBV7-6 and TRBJ2-5; 9 bases are shared with TRBD1. CDR1 and CDR2 from the germline V gene are SGHVS and FNYEAQ. The CDR3 runs 14 residues. The trim removed 4 bases at V and 3 bases at J, leaving 3 bases unmatched. DNA of the CDR3: TGTGCCAGCAGCTCAGGGACAGGGAAAGAGACCCAGTACTTC. Encoded protein: CASSSGTGKETQYF.

This chain uses TRBV25-1 with TRBJ2-7; 11 bases map to TRBD1. The CDR3 loop spans 14 amino acids. After removal of 7 bases from V and 2 bases from J, the junction contained 4 bases not matched to a gene. Germline values: CDR1 MGHDK, CDR2 SYGVNS. The CDR3 protein is CASTPGQGAYEQYF. The CDR3 DNA follows: TGTGCCAGCACCCCGGGACAGGGGGCCTACGAGCAGTACTTC.

The DNA for the CDR3 is TGTGCCTGGAGTCGGGGGGGTGGGCAGCCCCAGCATTTT. Translated, it gives CAWSRGGGQPQHF. The V gene is TRBV30, the J gene TRBJ1-5; weak D call: TRBD1 (5 bases). Looked up from germline, CDR1 is GTSNPN and CDR2 is SVGIG (reference sequence). The CDR3 is made up of 13 amino acids. V was pared by 2 bases and J by 7 bases, with 12 bases between.

This clone was detected only a few times. The chain recombines TRBV10-2 with TRBJ2-7; D may be TRBD1 (5 bases). Trimming removed 4 bases from V and 0 bases from J, with 22 bases in between. There are 18 residues in the CDR3. The germline V gene has CDR1 WSHSY and CDR2 SAAADI. The CDR3 DNA follows: TGCGCCAGCAGTGTTGGTTCTCGTGGGGCGAGAGGCTCCTACGAGCAGTACTTC. It is translated as CASSVGSRGARGSYEQYF.

J is TRBJ2-7 and V is TRBV5-1, with D hard to call. Trimming pared 4 bases from V and 1 base from J, leaving 12 bases between. Germline V gives CDR1 SGHRS, CDR2 YFSETQ. The CDR3 totals 14 residues. The CDR3 sequence is CASSETPRSYEQYF. The CDR3 DNA is TGCGCCAGCAGCGAGACACCACGGTCCTACGAGCAGTACTTC.

The genes are TRBV2 and TRBJ1-1; TRBD1 is a possible D gene (5 bases). The CDR3 runs to 14 residues. Germline V gives CDR1 SNHLY, CDR2 FYNNEI. Trimming took 7 bases from V and 10 from J, leaving 22 bases between them. The CDR3 protein is CASMGIGGTVRAFF. The CDR3 DNA is TGTGCCAGCATGGGGATTGGGGGGACGGTAAGAGCTTTCTTT.

The chain links TRBV5-1 to TRBJ2-5, with 9 bases matching TRBD1. V dropped 3 bases and J dropped 2; count of bases not matched to a gene: 2. Germline lookup yields CDR1 SGHRS and CDR2 YFSETQ. The CDR3 is 14 residues long. CDR3 in amino acids: CASSSGQGQETQYF. CDR3 nucleotides: TGCGCCAGCAGCTCAGGACAGGGGCAAGAGACCCAGTACTTC.

V and J are TRBV5-6 and TRBJ2-7; 10 nucleotides match TRBD2. Germline V gene sequence: CDR1 SGHDT, CDR2 YYEEEE. The CDR3 runs 15 residues. With V trimmed by 2 bases and J by 5 bases, 7 bases remained unmatched. The DNA of the CDR3 is TGTGCCAGCAGCTTTCTAGCGGGAGATGTCAACGAGCAGTACTTC. It encodes CASSFLAGDVNEQYF.

The chain recombines TRBV19 with TRBJ2-7; TRBD2 might be the D (6 bases). There are 15 residues in the CDR3. CDR1 is LNHDA, CDR2 SQIVND, per germline (reference sequence). Trimming pared 3 bases from V and 2 bases from J, leaving 14 bases between. The CDR3 reads CASSMTTGLPYEQYF. The CDR3 DNA reads TGTGCCAGTAGTATGACGACGGGACTTCCCTACGAGCAGTACTTC.

V gene TRBV19 combines with J gene TRBJ2-7; D may be TRBD1 (6 bases). The V gene's germline CDR1 is LNHDA and CDR2 SQIVND (reference sequence). This CDR3 is 15 amino acids long. V was trimmed by 1 base and J by 4 bases, leaving 14 bases between them. The CDR3 sequence: CASSIVTGSGYEQYF. The CDR3 DNA is TGTGCCAGTAGTATAGTTACAGGGAGCGGTTACGAGCAGTACTTC.

This chain uses TRBV4-1 with TRBJ2-7, with TRBD1 as a possible D gene (5 bases). V was shortened by 0 bases and J by 6 bases, with 12 bases between the two germline ends. Germline values: CDR1 MGHRA, CDR2 YSYEKL. The CDR3 loop spans 14 amino acids. Written as DNA, the CDR3 is TGCGCCAGCAGCCAAGATACCAGGGTTCGCGAGCAGTACTTC. It yields the protein CASSQDTRVREQYF.

Regarding this clone: A junction boundary mismatches the germline segment, possibly from a read error. V and J are TRBV6-5 and TRBJ1-2; 8 positions match TRBD1. The CDR3 contains 14 residues. Per germline, CDR1 MNHEY and CDR2 SVGAGI. CDR3 region: CASSLDRDRYGYAF. CDR3 coding DNA: TGTGCCAGCAGTTTGGACAGGGATCGGTATGGCTACGCCTTC.

The chain combines TRBV5-4 with TRBJ1-1, with D hard to call. The CDR3 has 14 amino acids. Germline V gene data show CDR1 as SGHNT and CDR2 as YYREEE (reference sequence). V lost 3 bases and J lost 1, with 10 bases in between. DNA of the CDR3: TGTGCCAGCAGCTCACCGCTACCGAACACTGAAGCTTTCTTT. Its protein is CASSSPLPNTEAFF.

The rearrangement links TRBV4-2 to TRBJ2-7; D ambiguous. CDR3 length equals 15 residues. V lost 0 bases and J 4 bases, leaving 13 bases between the germline ends. Germline CDR1 and CDR2: LGHNA and YNFKEQ. The CDR3 region is CASSQEVGAYYEQYF. Written as DNA, the CDR3 is TGTGCCAGCAGCCAAGAGGTCGGAGCCTATTACGAGCAGTACTTC.